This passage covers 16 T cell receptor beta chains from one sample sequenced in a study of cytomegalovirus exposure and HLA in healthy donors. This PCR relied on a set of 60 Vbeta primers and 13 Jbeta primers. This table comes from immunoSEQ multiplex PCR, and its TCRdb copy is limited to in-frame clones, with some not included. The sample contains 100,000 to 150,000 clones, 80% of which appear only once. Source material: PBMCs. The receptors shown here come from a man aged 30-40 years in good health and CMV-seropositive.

CDR3 sequence reads: CSVVDQTYTGELFF. For the CDR3, the DNA is TGCAGCGTTGTAGATCAGACTTACACCGGGGAGCTGTTTTTT. The rearrangement links TRBV29-1 to TRBJ2-2; D gene unclear. CDR1 is SQVTM and CDR2 is ANQGSEA in the germline V gene. V lost 4 bases and J 3 bases, leaving 12 bases between the germline ends. The CDR3 extends over 14 amino acids.

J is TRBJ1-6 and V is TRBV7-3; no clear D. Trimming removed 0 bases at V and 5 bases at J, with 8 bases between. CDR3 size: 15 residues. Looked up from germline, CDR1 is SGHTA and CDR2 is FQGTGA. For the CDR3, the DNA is TGTGCCAGCAGCTTAACTCAAGGAGATAATTCACCCCTCCACTTT. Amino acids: CASSLTQGDNSPLHF.

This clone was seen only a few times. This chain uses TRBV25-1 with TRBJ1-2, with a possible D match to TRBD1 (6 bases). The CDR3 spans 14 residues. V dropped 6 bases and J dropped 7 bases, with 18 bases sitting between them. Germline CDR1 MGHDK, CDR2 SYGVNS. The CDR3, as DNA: TGTGCCAGCAGCCCCAACTGGCGGGGGGCTGGCTACACCTTC. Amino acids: CASSPNWRGAGYTF.

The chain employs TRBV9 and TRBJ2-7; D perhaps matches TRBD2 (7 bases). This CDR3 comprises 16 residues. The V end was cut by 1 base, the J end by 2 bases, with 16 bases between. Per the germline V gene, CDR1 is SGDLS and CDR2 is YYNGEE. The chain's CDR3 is CASSVLPGGGPYEQYF. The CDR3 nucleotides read TGTGCCAGCAGCGTACTCCCGGGGGGCGGTCCCTACGAGCAGTACTTC. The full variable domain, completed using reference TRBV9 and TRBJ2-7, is DSGVTQTPKHLITATGQRVTLRCSPRSGDLSVYWYQQSLDQGLQFLIQYYNGEERAKGNILERFSAQQFPDLHSELNLSSLELGDSALYFCASSVLPGGGPYEQYFGPGTRLTVT.

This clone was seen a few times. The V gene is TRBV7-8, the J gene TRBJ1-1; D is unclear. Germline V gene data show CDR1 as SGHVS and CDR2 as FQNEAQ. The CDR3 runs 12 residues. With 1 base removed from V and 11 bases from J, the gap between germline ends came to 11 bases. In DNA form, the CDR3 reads TGTGCCAGCAGCTTAGATGAGGCGCGGGCTTTCTTT. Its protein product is CASSLDEARAFF.

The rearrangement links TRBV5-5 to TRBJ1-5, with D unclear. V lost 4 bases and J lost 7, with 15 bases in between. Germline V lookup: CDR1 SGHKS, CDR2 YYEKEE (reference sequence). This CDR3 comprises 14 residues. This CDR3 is CASSTGSLGQPQHF. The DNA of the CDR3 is TGTGCCAGCAGCACGGGGAGTCTGGGACAGCCCCAGCATTTT.

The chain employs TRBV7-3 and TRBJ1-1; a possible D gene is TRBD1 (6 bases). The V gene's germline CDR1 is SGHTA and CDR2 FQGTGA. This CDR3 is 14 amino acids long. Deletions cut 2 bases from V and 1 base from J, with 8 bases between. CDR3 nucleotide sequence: TGTGCCAGCAGCTTAGGGGGCGAGAACACTGAAGCTTTCTTT. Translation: CASSLGGENTEAFF.

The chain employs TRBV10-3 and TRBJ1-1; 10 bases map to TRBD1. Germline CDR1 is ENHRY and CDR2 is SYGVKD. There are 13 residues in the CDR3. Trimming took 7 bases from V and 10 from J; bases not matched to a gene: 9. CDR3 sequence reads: CAINPDRGPGAFF. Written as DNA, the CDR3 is TGTGCCATCAACCCTGACAGGGGGCCGGGAGCTTTCTTT.

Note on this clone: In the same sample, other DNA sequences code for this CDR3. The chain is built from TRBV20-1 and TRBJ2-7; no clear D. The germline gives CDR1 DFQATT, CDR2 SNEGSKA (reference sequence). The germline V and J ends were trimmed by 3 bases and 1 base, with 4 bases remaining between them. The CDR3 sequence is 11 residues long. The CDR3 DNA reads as TGCAGTGCTAGCCGTTCCTACGAGCAGTACTTC. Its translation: CSASRSYEQYF.

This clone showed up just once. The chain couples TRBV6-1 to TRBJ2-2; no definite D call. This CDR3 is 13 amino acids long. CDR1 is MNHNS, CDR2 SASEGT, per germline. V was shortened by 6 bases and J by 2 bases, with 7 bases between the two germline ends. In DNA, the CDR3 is TGTGCCAGCAGGGTCGGTAACACCGGGGAGCTGTTTTTT. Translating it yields CASRVGNTGELFF.

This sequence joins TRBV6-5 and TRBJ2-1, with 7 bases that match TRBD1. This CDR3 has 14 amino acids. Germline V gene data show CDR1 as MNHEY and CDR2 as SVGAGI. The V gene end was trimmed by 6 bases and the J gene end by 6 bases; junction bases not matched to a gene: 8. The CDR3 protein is CASRETGNSNEQFF. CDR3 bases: TGTGCCAGCAGAGAGACAGGGAACTCCAATGAGCAGTTCTTC.

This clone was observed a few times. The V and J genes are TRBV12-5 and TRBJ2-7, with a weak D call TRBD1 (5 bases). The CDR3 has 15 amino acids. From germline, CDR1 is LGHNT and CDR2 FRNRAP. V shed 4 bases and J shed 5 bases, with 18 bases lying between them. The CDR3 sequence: CASGSQHKGPHEQYF. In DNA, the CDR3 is TGTGCTAGTGGTTCACAGCACAAGGGGCCCCACGAGCAGTACTTC.

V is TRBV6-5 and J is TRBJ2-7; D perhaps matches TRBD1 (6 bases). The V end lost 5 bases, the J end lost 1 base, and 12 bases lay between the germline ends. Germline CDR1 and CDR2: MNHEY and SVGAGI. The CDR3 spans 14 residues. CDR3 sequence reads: CASSEYGTSYEQYF. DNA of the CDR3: TGTGCCAGCAGTGAATATGGGACATCCTACGAGCAGTACTTC.

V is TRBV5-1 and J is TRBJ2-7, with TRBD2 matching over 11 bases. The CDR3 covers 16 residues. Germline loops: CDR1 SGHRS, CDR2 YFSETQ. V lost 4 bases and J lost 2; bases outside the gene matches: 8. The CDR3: CASSLASGGSPYEQYF. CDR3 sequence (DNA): TGCGCCAGCAGCCTAGCTAGCGGGGGGTCCCCCTACGAGCAGTACTTC.

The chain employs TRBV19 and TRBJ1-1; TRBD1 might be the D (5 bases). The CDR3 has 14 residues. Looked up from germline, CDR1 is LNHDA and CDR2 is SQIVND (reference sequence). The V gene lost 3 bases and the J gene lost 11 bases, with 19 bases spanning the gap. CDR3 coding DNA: TGTGCCAGTAGTATCGATCCGGGACCGCGGGAGGCTTTCTTT. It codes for CASSIDPGPREAFF.

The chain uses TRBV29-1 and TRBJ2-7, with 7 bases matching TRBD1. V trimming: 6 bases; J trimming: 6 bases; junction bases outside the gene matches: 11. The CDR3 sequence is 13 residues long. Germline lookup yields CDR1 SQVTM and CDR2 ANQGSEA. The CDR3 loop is CSVKTTGSGEQYF. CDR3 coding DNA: TGCAGCGTAAAGACGACAGGGTCCGGCGAGCAGTACTTC.